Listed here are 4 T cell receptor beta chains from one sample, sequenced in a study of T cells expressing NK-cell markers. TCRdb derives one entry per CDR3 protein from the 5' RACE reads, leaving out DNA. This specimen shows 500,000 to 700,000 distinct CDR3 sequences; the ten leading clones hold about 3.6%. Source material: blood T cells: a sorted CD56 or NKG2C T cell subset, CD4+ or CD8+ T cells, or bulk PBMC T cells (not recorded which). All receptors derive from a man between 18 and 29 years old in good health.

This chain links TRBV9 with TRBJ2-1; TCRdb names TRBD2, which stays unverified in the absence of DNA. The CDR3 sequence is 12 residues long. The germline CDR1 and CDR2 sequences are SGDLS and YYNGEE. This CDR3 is CASRGSHNEQFF.

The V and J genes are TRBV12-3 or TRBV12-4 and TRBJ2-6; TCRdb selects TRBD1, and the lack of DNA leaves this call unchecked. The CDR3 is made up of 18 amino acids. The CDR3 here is CASSPRDRARSGANVLTF.

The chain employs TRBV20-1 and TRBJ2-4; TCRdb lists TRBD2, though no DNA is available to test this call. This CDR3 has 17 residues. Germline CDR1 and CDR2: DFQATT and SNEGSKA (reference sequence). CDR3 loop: CSATELAGRGAKNIQYF.

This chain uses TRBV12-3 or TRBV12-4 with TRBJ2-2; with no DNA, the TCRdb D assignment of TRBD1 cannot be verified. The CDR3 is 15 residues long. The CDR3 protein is CASSPRTAYTGELFF.